This entry describes one TCR beta chain. This clonotype was picked up a small number of times. There is no known antigen for this receptor. The sample holds no much larger clone one base away, and base qualities are not on file. Preparation of the library involved PCR. These reads were obtained on an Illumina HiSeq 2500. Molecular barcoding was employed in the preparation of TCR libraries, with unique molecular identifiers being used to normalize TCRbeta repertoire quantification. The public sequencing data were trimmed at Q25 with fastp and processed into clonotypes with MiXCR by TCRdb, which kept only in-frame beta chains. Identical CDR3 protein sequences are pooled into one entry, listed with their most common genes and DNA. For this sample there are a few hundred thousand distinct CDR3 sequences; roughly 21% appear just once. Roughly 9.7% of the sample comes from the top ten. The CDR3 covers 11 residues, taking in both the cysteine and the phenylalanine. Of the read, only the CDR3 DNA is kept; its 33 bases are in frame from base 1.

The record originates from a study of T-cell reconstitution after alpha-beta-depleted transplantation in children (dated by TCRdb to about 2016). For the wider study: The study quantitatively tracked T-cell immune reconstitution after TCRalphabeta/CD19-depleted allogeneic hematopoietic cell transplantation in children using TCR repertoire profiling.

What the study reported, not specific to this receptor: About two months after transplant, the apparently early recovery of alphabetaT-cell counts reportedly depended on just several hundred clones that had expanded rapidly and came from non-depleted graft cells. The frequencies of hyperexpanded clones fell over the following months, and after one year, T-cell counts and TCRbeta diversity were mostly attributed to newly produced T cells. In some patients, the high TCRbeta diversity seen at day 60 was put down to recipient T cells and intrathymic progenitors that had survived conditioning.

The treatment or condition tag for this specimen amounts to: allogeneic hematopoietic cell transplantation with graft depleted of TCRalphabeta T cells and CD19 B cells. The children who served as transplant recipients had been given grafts of TCRalphabeta/CD19-depleted allogeneic hematopoietic cells. The chain uses TRBV21-1 and TRBJ1-1; the D call of TRBD1 is as the table states it, not checked on the DNA. TRBV21-1 is a pseudogene. This clonotype was sampled from a male patient aged 10-17 years who had a stem cell transplant for acute lymphoblastic leukemia, so the T cells may come from the graft donor. The sequences come from PBMCs, mostly from graft donor cells, collected 180 days after TCRalphabeta/CD19-depleted stem cell transplant. The CDR3 reads as follows: CVGGQKTLSFF. At the DNA level, the sequence is TGTGTCGGTGGACAGAAAACACTGAGTTTCTTT.